Following are 15 T cell receptor beta chains from one sample sequenced in a study of tumor and adjacent non-tumor tissue in lung cancer. This sample's RNA came from whole unsorted tissue. A modified ARM-PCR protocol with three rounds of nested PCR amplified TCRbeta. TCRdb redid the calling of the multiplex PCR reads with MiXCR, one entry per CDR3 protein. The sample consists of 200,000 or so distinct CDR3 sequences, 60% to 85% of them appearing once. Sequenced: lung tumor tissue. The receptor set was obtained from a man between 60 and 75 years old with non-small cell lung cancer.

On this clonotype: At one of its ends the junction is not consistent with the germline gene, which may arise from a read error. This sequence joins TRBV4-2 and TRBJ2-7, with 7 bases aligning to TRBD2. The CDR3 runs to 15 residues. Germline-derived CDR1 and CDR2 are LGHNA and YNFKEQ. This chain's CDR3 is CASNQAASGGYEQYF. The DNA for the CDR3 is TGCGCCAGCAACCAAGCGGCTAGCGGAGGTTACGAACAGTACTTC.

V is TRBV28 and J is TRBJ2-3; D might be TRBD1 (5 bases). Germline V lookup: CDR1 MDHEN, CDR2 SYDVKM. The CDR3 length is 15 residues. V was trimmed by 6 bases and J by 1 base, leaving 14 bases between them. The CDR3 here is CASRRQGACTDTQYF. CDR3 nucleotide sequence: TGTGCCAGCAGGCGGCAGGGCGCATGCACAGATACGCAGTATTTT.

Of note for this clonotype: Lacking the conserved final phenylalanine or tryptophan, this CDR3 likely reflects a read error. The chain uses TRBV11-2 and TRBJ2-2; TRBD2 matches 7 bases. Germline V gene sequence: CDR1 SGHAT, CDR2 FQNNGV. The CDR3 has 15 amino acids. Here the CDR3 DNA reads TGTGTCAGCAGCTTAATGGGGGGGGACACCGGGGAGCTGTTTTTA. Amino acids: CVSSLMGGDTGELFL.

The chain combines TRBV20-1 with TRBJ2-5, with 10 bases that match TRBD1. CDR1 DFQATT and CDR2 SNEGSKA come from the germline V gene (reference sequence). The CDR3 loop spans 15 amino acids. J lost 4 bases, V lost 6 bases, and 11 bases had no gene match. The CDR3 region has the DNA TGCAGTGCGCGAGGAATCCGGGACAGGGGAGAGACCCAGTACTTC. This codes for CSARGIRDRGETQYF.

By its share, this clonotype is medium-sized. The chain uses TRBV20-1 and TRBJ2-3; D unclear. Between the trimmed V and J ends, which lost 3 bases and 2 bases, there was a span of 9 bases. Germline lookup yields CDR1 DFQATT and CDR2 SNEGSKA (reference sequence). The CDR3 runs to 13 residues. CDR3 nucleotides: TGCAGTGCTAGTCGGCTAGACACAGATACGCAGTATTTT. Translating it yields CSASRLDTDTQYF.

Concerning this clonotype itself: A junction end diverges from the germline sequence, so it may reflect a read error. The chain links TRBV11-2 to TRBJ1-6; D unclear. CDR1 and CDR2 (germline): SGHAT, FQNNGV. The CDR3 is 15 amino acids. The CDR3 protein is CASREMTEYNSPLYF. The CDR3 coding sequence is TGTGCCAGTAGAGAGATGACTGAATATAATTCACCCCTCTACTTT.

As concerns this clonotype: This may stem from a read error, because a much larger clone lies one nucleotide away. The V and J genes are TRBV20-1 and TRBJ1-5; weak D call: TRBD1 (6 bases). Germline V CDR1 and CDR2: DFQATT, SNEGSKA (reference sequence). This CDR3 has 13 amino acids. V lost 3 bases and J 7 bases, leaving 13 bases between the germline ends. CDR3: CSARPGADQPQHF. The CDR3 DNA reads as TGCAGTGCTAGGCCGGGGGCGGACCAGCCCCAGCATTTT.

This clonotype is termed medium-sized. The chain is built from TRBV11-1 and TRBJ2-1; tentatively, D is TRBD2 (6 bases). Germline V lookup: CDR1 SGHAT, CDR2 FQDESV (reference sequence). V was shortened by 0 bases and J by 11 bases, with 26 bases between the two germline ends. This CDR3 region has 18 residues. The CDR3 bases are TGTGCCAGCAGCTTAGCGCAAGTCTATGCGGGGCAGATCCCCCAGCAGTTCTTC. The encoded protein is CASSLAQVYAGQIPQQFF.

As regards this clonotype: The junction departs from the called germline gene at one end, perhaps through a read error. V is TRBV20-1 and J is TRBJ1-2; weak D call: TRBD1 (5 bases). The CDR3 is 12 residues long. Germline lookup yields CDR1 DFQATT and CDR2 SNEGSKA (reference sequence). The CDR3 DNA reads TGCAGTGCTAAGCGGGGGGTTTATGTCTACACCTTC. This codes for CSAKRGVYVYTF.

The V call is TRBV11-2, the J call TRBJ2-7; D gene unclear. CDR1 is SGHAT and CDR2 is FQNNGV in the germline V gene. The CDR3 sequence is 11 residues long. Trimming shortened V by 1 base and J by 6 bases, and 4 bases separated the two germline ends. The CDR3 protein is CASSLVVEQYF. The DNA of the CDR3 is TGTGCCAGCAGCTTAGTGGTCGAGCAGTACTTC.

The rearrangement joins TRBV28 to TRBJ1-1; no definite D call. In germline, CDR1 is MDHEN, CDR2 SYDVKM. The CDR3 spans 14 residues. Between the trimmed V and J ends, which lost 7 bases and 1 base, there was a span of 13 bases. CDR3 bases: TGTGCCAGCAATGAGAACCTTAGGAACACTGAAGCTTTCTTT. Its translation: CASNENLRNTEAFF.

Concerning this clonotype: A much larger clone sits a single nucleotide away, making a read error possible. The chain couples TRBV4-2 to TRBJ1-2; possible D gene TRBD1, 5 bases. This CDR3 contains 14 residues. Germline-derived CDR1 and CDR2 are LGHNA and YNFKEQ. The chain's CDR3 is CVSSQVSRAEGYTF. For the CDR3, the DNA is TGTGTCAGCAGCCAAGTTTCCAGGGCCGAGGGCTACACCTTC.

This clonotype showed up many times. The V and J genes are TRBV6-1 and TRBJ2-5; D possibly matches TRBD1 or TRBD2 (5 bases each). Germline V CDR1 and CDR2: MNHNS, SASEGT. CDR3 length: 14 residues. The V gene lost 7 bases and the J gene lost 3 bases, with 15 bases spanning the gap. Here the CDR3 DNA reads TGTGCCAGCAACCCGGGGACGGTGGAAGAGACCCAGTACTTC. Its protein is CASNPGTVEETQYF.

In the case of this clonotype: Being one base from a much bigger clone, this may be a read error. The chain couples TRBV12-3 or TRBV12-4 to TRBJ2-3; 8 bases are a match to TRBD1. The CDR3 spans 15 residues. CDR3 protein: CVSSTGGYSTDTQYF. In DNA form, the CDR3 reads TGTGTCAGCAGCACAGGGGGGTACTCCACAGATACGCAGTATTTT.

About this clonotype itself: Relative to the germline gene, one junction end is altered; a read error may explain this. The chain links TRBV20-1 to TRBJ2-1; D is uncertain. Germline V gene sequence: CDR1 DFQATT, CDR2 SNEGSKA (reference sequence). The CDR3 totals 13 residues. The CDR3 here is CSASPSEVGEQFF. In nucleotides, the CDR3 is TGTAGTGCCTCCCCGTCCGAGGTGGGTGAGCAGTTCTTC.